These 30 T cell receptor beta chains were all obtained from the same sample, sequenced in a study of T cells after yellow fever vaccination. TCRdb analysed the 5' RACE reads with MiXCR anew, one entry per CDR3 protein. The sample has roughly 100,000 distinct CDR3 sequences, about 8.2% seen once. The sample consisted of CD8+ T cells not binding an NS4B(214-222) dextramer, sorted from PBMCs, taken roughly 15 days after the first yellow fever vaccination. Every receptor here comes from a man aged 18 to 29 who received the YFV17D yellow fever vaccine.

There are many counts of this clonotype. The V gene is TRBV6-1, the J gene TRBJ1-2; possible D gene TRBD1, 5 bases. This CDR3 region has 14 residues. Trimming shortened V by 2 bases and J by 7 bases, and 14 bases separated the two germline ends. The germline gives CDR1 MNHNS, CDR2 SASEGT. CDR3 sequence reads: CASSESSGSPGYTF. The CDR3 bases are TGTGCCAGCAGTGAATCATCAGGGTCTCCTGGCTACACCTTC.

This clonotype has only a few counts. The chain joins TRBV5-1 to TRBJ1-2; D is unresolved. Trimming removed 1 base from V and 4 bases from J, with 11 bases in between. The CDR3 length is 14 residues. The germline V gene has CDR1 SGHRS and CDR2 YFSETQ. CDR3 sequence: CASSLLEIGYGYTF. The CDR3 DNA is TGCGCCAGCAGCTTGTTAGAGATCGGCTATGGCTACACCTTC. Combining the CDR3 with reference TRBV5-1 and TRBJ1-2 gives the whole variable domain KAGVTQTPRYLIKTRGQQVTLSCSPISGHRSVSWYQQTPGQGLQFLFEYFSETQRNKGNFPGRFSGRQFSNSRSEMNVSTLELGDSALYLCASSLLEIGYGYTFGSGTRLTVV.

This clonotype turned up a few times. The chain uses TRBV6-2 or TRBV6-3 and TRBJ2-1; TRBD2 aligns across 13 bases. CDR3 length: 18 amino acids. Germline trimming cut 6 bases from V and 2 bases from J; bases unmatched to any gene: 10. Germline values: CDR1 MNHEY, CDR2 SVGEGT. The CDR3, as DNA: TGTGCCAGCAGACCCCTGACTAGCGGGGGGACTCCCTACAATGAGCAGTTCTTC. Translation: CASRPLTSGGTPYNEQFF.

This clonotype was seen a few times. CDR3: CASSPRGTSRTGELFF. The DNA for the CDR3 is TGTGCCAGCAGTCCTCGAGGGACTAGCAGGACCGGGGAGCTGTTTTTT. This chain links TRBV12-3 or TRBV12-4 with TRBJ2-2; TRBD2 agrees at 9 bases. This CDR3 comprises 16 residues. The trim removed 5 bases at V and 5 bases at J, leaving 9 bases unmatched.

This chain joins TRBV5-1 and TRBJ2-1; maybe TRBD2 (5 bases). CDR3 length equals 13 residues. V lost 4 bases, J lost 8 bases, and 13 bases lay in between. Per germline, CDR1 SGHRS and CDR2 YFSETQ. CDR3 amino acids: CASSRYGVDEQFF. CDR3 DNA: TGCGCCAGCAGCCGATACGGGGTGGATGAGCAGTTCTTC. Variable domain in full (rest from reference TRBV5-1 and TRBJ2-1): KAGVTQTPRYLIKTRGQQVTLSCSPISGHRSVSWYQQTPGQGLQFLFEYFSETQRNKGNFPGRFSGRQFSNSRSEMNVSTLELGDSALYLCASSRYGVDEQFFGPGTRLTVL.

This clonotype was detected a few times. This chain links TRBV4-1 with TRBJ2-5, with D perhaps matching TRBD2 (6 bases). Germline V lookup: CDR1 MGHRA, CDR2 YSYEKL. CDR3 size: 15 residues. Deletions cut 2 bases from V and 5 bases from J, with 15 bases between. The CDR3 bases are TGCGCCAGCAGCCAATCCCGGGGGAGCGGGGAGACCCAGTACTTC. Translated, it gives CASSQSRGSGETQYF.

This clonotype was observed a handful of times. The rearrangement links TRBV6-2 or TRBV6-3 to TRBJ1-6; D remains unclear. V lost 4 bases to trimming and J lost 1 base, with 11 bases between them. CDR1 is MNHEY, CDR2 SVGEGT, per germline. This CDR3 spans 16 amino acids. CDR3 region: CASSSDSRSYNSPLHF. The CDR3 region has the DNA TGTGCCAGCAGTTCGGACTCCAGGTCCTATAATTCACCCCTCCACTTT.

In its sample, this clonotype was seen a few times. J is TRBJ1-3 and V is TRBV27; D gene uncertain. V dropped 6 bases and J dropped 0 bases, with 6 bases sitting between them. This CDR3 spans 13 amino acids. Germline loops: CDR1 MNHEY, CDR2 SMNVEV (reference sequence). Here the CDR3 DNA reads TGTGCCAGCAGAGACACCTCTGGAAACACCATATATTTT. Translating it yields CASRDTSGNTIYF.

This clonotype showed up just a few times. The CDR3 sequence: CASSLRDRKNIQYF. The CDR3 nucleotides are TGTGCCAGCTCACTCCGGGACAGAAAAAACATTCAGTACTTC. This rearrangement joins TRBV18 to TRBJ2-4; 7 nucleotides line up with TRBD1. The length of the CDR3 is 14 residues. The V gene's germline CDR1 is KGHSH and CDR2 LQKENI. Trimming at V came to 4 bases and at J to 4 bases, leaving 4 bases not matched to a gene. Filled out from reference TRBV18 and TRBJ2-4, the complete variable domain reads NAGVMQNPRHLVRRRGQEARLRCSPMKGHSHVYWYRQLPEEGLKFMVYLQKENIIDESGMPKERFSAEFPKEGPSILRIQQVVRGDSAAYFCASSLRDRKNIQYFGAGTRLSVL.

In its sample, this clonotype was seen once. The J gene is TRBJ1-5, the V gene TRBV6-7; TRBD1 matches at 9 bases. TRBV6-7 is noted as an ORF with a role that remains uncertain. Unmatched junction bases numbered 7, after V lost 4 bases and J lost 0 bases. The CDR3 runs to 17 residues. In DNA, the CDR3 is TGTGCCAGCAGTTCCCCGGACAGGGGCTATAGCAATCAGCCCCAGCATTTT. This sequence encodes CASSSPDRGYSNQPQHF.

This clonotype was found a few times. The chain carries TRBV4-1 and TRBJ1-2; D perhaps matches TRBD1 (6 bases). This CDR3 has 15 residues. CDR1 MGHRA and CDR2 YSYEKL come from the germline V gene. Deletions cut 0 bases from V and 5 bases from J, with 13 bases between. CDR3 sequence: CASSQEGGGLYGYTF. In DNA form, the CDR3 reads TGCGCCAGCAGCCAAGAGGGTGGGGGGCTTTATGGCTACACCTTC.

This clonotype has just a few counts. The chain uses TRBV29-1 and TRBJ1-2; 7 positions match TRBD1. The CDR3 runs to 12 residues. Per germline, CDR1 SQVTM and CDR2 ANQGSEA. Trimming removed 4 bases from V and 7 bases from J; junction bases left unmatched: 6. The CDR3 nucleotides are TGCAGCGTTGCTACAGGGGTTGGTGGCTACACCTTC. Protein product: CSVATGVGGYTF.

The rearrangement uses TRBV7-9 and TRBJ2-5, with D tentatively TRBD1 (6 bases). The CDR3 is 14 amino acids. Trimming left V 5 bases short and J 4 bases short, with 14 bases between. The germline V gene has CDR1 SEHNR and CDR2 FQNEAQ (reference sequence). CDR3 coding DNA: TGTGCCAGCAGCGAGCGACAGGTTGGAGAGACCCAGTACTTC. It encodes CASSERQVGETQYF.

This clonotype occurred a few times. V gene TRBV6-5 combines with J gene TRBJ1-5, with a possible D match to TRBD1 (6 bases). CDR1 is MNHEY, CDR2 SVGAGI, per germline. The CDR3 has 15 amino acids. The germline V and J ends were trimmed by 2 bases and 2 bases, with 10 bases remaining between them. CDR3 nucleotide sequence: TGTGCCAGCAGTTACAAACAGGGAGGCAATCAGCCCCAGCATTTT. Amino acids: CASSYKQGGNQPQHF.

The chain recombines TRBV9 with TRBJ1-5; unclear D gene. The length of the CDR3 is 15 residues. Germline CDR1 is SGDLS and CDR2 is YYNGEE. Trimming pared 3 bases from V and 0 bases from J, leaving 10 bases between. The CDR3: CASSEDGSSNQPQHF. Here the CDR3 DNA reads TGTGCCAGCAGCGAAGACGGCAGTAGCAATCAGCCCCAGCATTTT.

On this clonotype itself: One junction end disagrees with the germline gene, perhaps due to a read error. The chain uses TRBV7-7 and TRBJ1-2; tentatively, D is TRBD1 (6 bases). The CDR3 consists of 16 residues. Germline assignment: CDR1 SSHAT and CDR2 FNYEAQ (reference sequence). The CDR3 DNA reads TGTGCTAGCAGCTCAAGGGGGGCGAGCCCCAACTATGGCTACACCTTC. This sequence encodes CASSSRGASPNYGYTF.

The chain recombines TRBV5-8 with TRBJ2-2, with no clear D. Per the germline V gene, CDR1 is SGHTS and CDR2 is YDEGEE. V gave up 0 bases and J gave up 4 bases, with 16 bases separating them. The CDR3 spans 17 residues. Written as DNA, the CDR3 is TGTGCCAGCAGCTTGGTCGGTAGCCCCTACGGCACCGGGGAGCTGTTTTTT. It yields the protein CASSLVGSPYGTGELFF.

The chain is built from TRBV4-2 and TRBJ2-7; TRBD2 is a possible D gene (6 bases). The ends were cut back, 1 base at V and 5 bases at J, with 12 bases in the middle. Germline values: CDR1 LGHNA, CDR2 YNFKEQ. This CDR3 contains 14 residues. The chain's CDR3 is CASSQAPRGDEQYF. Written as DNA, the CDR3 is TGTGCCAGCAGCCAAGCCCCTCGCGGGGACGAGCAGTACTTC.

This clonotype appeared a few times. This chain connects TRBV19 to TRBJ1-1, with D unclear. Trimming removed 6 bases at V and 1 base at J, with 6 bases between. Germline CDR1 reads LNHDA; CDR2 reads SQIVND (reference sequence). The length of the CDR3 is 12 residues. The CDR3 sequence: CASSGGNTEAFF. Here the CDR3 DNA reads TGTGCCAGTAGCGGAGGGAACACTGAAGCTTTCTTT.

The chain joins TRBV12-3 or TRBV12-4 to TRBJ1-1, with D perhaps TRBD1 (5 bases). V lost 6 bases and J lost 1, with 12 bases in between. There are 14 residues in the CDR3. CDR3 bases: TGTGCCAGCAGCCAGACAGTTGGGAACACTGAAGCTTTCTTT. It translates to CASSQTVGNTEAFF.

This clonotype was counted a few times. The chain has TRBV7-3 and TRBJ2-1, with a possible D match to TRBD2 (6 bases). The CDR3 is made up of 16 amino acids. The V gene's germline CDR1 is SGHTA and CDR2 FQGTGA. The V gene lost 2 bases and the J gene lost 0 bases, with 11 bases spanning the gap. CDR3 amino acids: CASSLYAGSSYNEQFF. CDR3 nucleotides: TGTGCCAGCAGCTTATATGCGGGAAGCTCCTACAATGAGCAGTTCTTC.

This clonotype was seen more than once but under ten times. The chain links TRBV7-9 to TRBJ2-1, with TRBD1 matching 8 bases. The V gene end was trimmed by 5 bases and the J gene end by 2 bases; junction bases not matched to a gene: 5. Looked up from germline, CDR1 is SEHNR and CDR2 is FQNEAQ (reference sequence). The CDR3 contains 15 residues. The CDR3 spells CASSGRDRPYNEQFF. The CDR3 DNA is TGTGCCAGCAGCGGCCGGGACAGGCCCTACAATGAGCAGTTCTTC.

This clonotype has just a few counts. The V and J genes are TRBV5-5 and TRBJ2-2; D gene ambiguous. Germline values: CDR1 SGHKS, CDR2 YYEKEE (reference sequence). Trimming stripped 4 bases from V and 0 bases from J, with 13 bases between. The CDR3 sequence is 16 residues long. CDR3 region: CASSPWASANTGELFF. Here the CDR3 DNA reads TGTGCCAGCAGCCCTTGGGCGTCCGCGAACACCGGGGAGCTGTTTTTT.

This clonotype was picked up a small number of times. In DNA, the CDR3 is TGTGCCAGCAGCCCAGTGGGGGGCCCTAACACCGGGGAGCTGTTTTTT. Encoded protein: CASSPVGGPNTGELFF. The rearrangement links TRBV6-1 to TRBJ2-2; possibly TRBD1 or TRBD2 for D (6 bases each). This CDR3 comprises 16 residues. Trimming pared 6 bases from V and 2 bases from J, leaving 16 bases between. Germline V gene data show CDR1 as MNHNS and CDR2 as SASEGT.

This clonotype was picked up a small number of times. The chain combines TRBV12-3 or TRBV12-4 with TRBJ1-1, with a tentative D call TRBD1 (5 bases). The CDR3 loop spans 14 amino acids. The ends were cut back, 3 bases at V and 4 bases at J, with 12 bases in the middle. The CDR3 DNA reads TGTGCCAGCAGTTTCCGGGGGGTTGCCACTGAAGCTTTCTTT. As protein: CASSFRGVATEAFF.

Ten or more counts support this clonotype. V and J are TRBV3-1 and TRBJ2-3; D remains unclear. CDR3 length: 14 residues. The V and J ends lost 0 bases and 4 bases respectively, with 8 bases between them. CDR1 and CDR2 from the germline V gene are LGHDT and YNNKEL (reference sequence). CDR3 loop: CASSQEILADTQYF. In DNA, the CDR3 is TGTGCCAGCAGCCAAGAAATACTGGCAGATACGCAGTATTTT.

This clonotype has more than one count but fewer than ten. The rearrangement uses TRBV7-6 and TRBJ1-1; no definite D call. The V and J ends lost 5 bases and 4 bases respectively, with 11 bases between them. CDR3 length: 13 amino acids. Germline CDR1 is SGHVS and CDR2 is FNYEAQ. The CDR3 DNA reads as TGTGCCAGCAGCCCCTCCGAGGCCACTGAAGCTTTCTTT. Its protein product is CASSPSEATEAFF.

There are many counts of this clonotype. The V gene is TRBV10-3, the J gene TRBJ2-3, with TRBD1 matching 10 bases. V trimming: 6 bases; J trimming: 4 bases; junction bases outside the gene matches: 4. Germline V gives CDR1 ENHRY, CDR2 SYGVKD. The CDR3 is 14 residues long. Here the CDR3 DNA reads TGTGCCATCAGGCCGGGACAGGGGCCAGATACGCAGTATTTT. Its translation is CAIRPGQGPDTQYF.

This clonotype was seen many times. The CDR3 sequence is CASSPQGLGGNEQFF. The CDR3 nucleotides read TGCGCCAGCAGCCCCCAGGGGCTGGGTGGTAATGAGCAGTTCTTC. The chain combines TRBV5-1 with TRBJ2-1; D perhaps matches TRBD1 (6 bases). CDR1 is SGHRS and CDR2 is YFSETQ in the germline V gene. V lost 4 bases to trimming and J lost 7 bases, with 18 bases between them. This CDR3 has 15 amino acids.

The chain joins TRBV6-1 to TRBJ1-5; D remains unclear. This CDR3 is 16 amino acids long. The V gene's germline CDR1 is MNHNS and CDR2 SASEGT. V lost 1 base, J lost 4 bases, and 14 bases lay in between. CDR3: CASSEGQWRVNQPQHF. CDR3 sequence (DNA): TGTGCCAGCAGTGAAGGTCAATGGAGGGTAAATCAGCCCCAGCATTTT.